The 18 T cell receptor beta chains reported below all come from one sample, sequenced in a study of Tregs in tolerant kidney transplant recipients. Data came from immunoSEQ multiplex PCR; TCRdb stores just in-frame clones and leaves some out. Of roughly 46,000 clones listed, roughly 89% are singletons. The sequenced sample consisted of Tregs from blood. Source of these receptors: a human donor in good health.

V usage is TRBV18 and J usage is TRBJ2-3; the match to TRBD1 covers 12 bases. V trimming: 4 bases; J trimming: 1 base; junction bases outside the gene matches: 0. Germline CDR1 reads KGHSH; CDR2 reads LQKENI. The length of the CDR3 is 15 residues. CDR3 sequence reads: CASSRDRGRTDTQYF. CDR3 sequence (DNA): TGTGCCAGCTCACGGGACAGGGGGCGCACAGATACGCAGTATTTT. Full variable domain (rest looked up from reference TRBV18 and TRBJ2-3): NAGVMQNPRHLVRRRGQEARLRCSPMKGHSHVYWYRQLPEEGLKFMVYLQKENIIDESGMPKERFSAEFPKEGPSILRIQQVVRGDSAAYFCASSRDRGRTDTQYFGPGTRLTVL.

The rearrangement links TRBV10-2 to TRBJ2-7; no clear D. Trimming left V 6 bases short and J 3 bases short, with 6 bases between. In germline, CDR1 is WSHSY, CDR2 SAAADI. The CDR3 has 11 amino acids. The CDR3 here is CASSVSYEQYF. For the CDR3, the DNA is TGCGCCAGCAGCGTCAGCTACGAGCAGTACTTC.

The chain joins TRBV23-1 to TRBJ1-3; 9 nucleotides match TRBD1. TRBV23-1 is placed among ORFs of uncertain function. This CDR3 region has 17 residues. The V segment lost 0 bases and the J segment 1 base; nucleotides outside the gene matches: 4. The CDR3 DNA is TGCGCCAGCAGTCAATCACAGGACAGGGGATCTGGAAACACCATATATTTT. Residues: CASSQSQDRGSGNTIYF.

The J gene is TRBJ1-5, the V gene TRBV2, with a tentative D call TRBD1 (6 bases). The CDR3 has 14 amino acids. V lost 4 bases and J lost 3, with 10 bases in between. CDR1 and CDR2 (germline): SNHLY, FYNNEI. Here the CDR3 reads CASSGQALNQPQHF. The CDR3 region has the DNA TGTGCCAGCAGTGGACAGGCACTCAATCAGCCCCAGCATTTT. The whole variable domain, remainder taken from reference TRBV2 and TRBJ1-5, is EPEVTQTPSHQVTQMGQEVILRCVPISNHLYFYWYRQILGQKVEFLVSFYNNEISEKSEIFDDQFSVERPDGSNFTLKIRSTKLEDSAMYFCASSGQALNQPQHFGDGTRLSIL.

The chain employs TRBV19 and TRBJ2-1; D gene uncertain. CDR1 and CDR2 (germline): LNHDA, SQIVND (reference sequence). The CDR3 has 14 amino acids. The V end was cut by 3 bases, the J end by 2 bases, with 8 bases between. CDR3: CASSISSPYNEQFF. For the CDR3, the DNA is TGTGCCAGTAGTATCTCCAGCCCCTACAATGAGCAGTTCTTC.

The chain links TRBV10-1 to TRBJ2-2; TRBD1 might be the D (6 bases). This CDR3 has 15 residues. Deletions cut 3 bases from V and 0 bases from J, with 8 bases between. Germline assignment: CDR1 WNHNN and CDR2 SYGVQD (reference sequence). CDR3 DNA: TGCGCCAGCAGTGAAAGGACAGCGAACACCGGGGAGCTGTTTTTT. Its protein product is CASSERTANTGELFF.

The chain's CDR3 is CASRDRTYGYTF. In DNA, the CDR3 is TGTGCCAGCAGAGACAGGACCTATGGCTACACCTTC. The chain couples TRBV6-6 to TRBJ1-2; tentative D call: TRBD1 (6 bases). The V end lost 6 bases, the J end lost 4 bases, and 9 bases lay between the germline ends. CDR3 length: 12 residues. CDR1 is MNHNY, CDR2 SVGAGI, per germline (reference sequence).

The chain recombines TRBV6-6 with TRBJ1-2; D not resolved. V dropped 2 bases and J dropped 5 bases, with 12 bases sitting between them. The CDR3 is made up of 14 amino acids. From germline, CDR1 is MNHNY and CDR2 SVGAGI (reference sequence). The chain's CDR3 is CASSYQAAGYGYTF. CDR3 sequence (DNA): TGTGCCAGCAGTTACCAAGCAGCCGGGTATGGCTACACCTTC.

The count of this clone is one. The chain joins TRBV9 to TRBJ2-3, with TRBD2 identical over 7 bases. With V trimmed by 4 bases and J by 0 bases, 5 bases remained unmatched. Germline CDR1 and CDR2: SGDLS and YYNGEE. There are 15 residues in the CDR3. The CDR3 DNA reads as TGTGCCAGCAGCTCCCGGGGGGTGAGCACAGATACGCAGTATTTT. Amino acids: CASSSRGVSTDTQYF. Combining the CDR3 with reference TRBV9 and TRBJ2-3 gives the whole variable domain DSGVTQTPKHLITATGQRVTLRCSPRSGDLSVYWYQQSLDQGLQFLIQYYNGEERAKGNILERFSAQQFPDLHSELNLSSLELGDSALYFCASSSRGVSTDTQYFGPGTRLTVL.

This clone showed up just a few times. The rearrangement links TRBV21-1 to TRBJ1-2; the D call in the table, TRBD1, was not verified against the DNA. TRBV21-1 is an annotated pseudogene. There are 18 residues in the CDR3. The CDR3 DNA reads TGTGCCAGCAGCAGTATTCCGGGACAGGGTTTTGAAGTAATCAGGAGCACCTTC. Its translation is CASSSIPGQGFEVIRSTF.

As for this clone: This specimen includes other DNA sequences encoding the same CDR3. The CDR3 spells CASRASGANVLTF. DNA for the CDR3: TGTGCCTCCAGGGCCTCTGGGGCCAACGTCCTGACTTTC. The chain carries TRBV2 and TRBJ2-6, with D perhaps TRBD1 (5 bases). Germline CDR1 reads SNHLY; CDR2 reads FYNNEI. CDR3 length: 13 residues. V lost 11 bases to trimming and J lost 0 bases, with 8 bases between them.

CDR3 region: CASSQGGQGARGYTF. CDR3 in DNA: TGTGCCAGCAGCCAAGGCGGACAGGGGGCTCGTGGCTACACCTTC. V is TRBV4-2 and J is TRBJ1-2, with 11 bases fitting TRBD1. Looked up from germline, CDR1 is LGHNA and CDR2 is YNFKEQ. The CDR3 runs to 15 residues. V lost 1 base and J lost 7; bases outside the gene matches: 5.

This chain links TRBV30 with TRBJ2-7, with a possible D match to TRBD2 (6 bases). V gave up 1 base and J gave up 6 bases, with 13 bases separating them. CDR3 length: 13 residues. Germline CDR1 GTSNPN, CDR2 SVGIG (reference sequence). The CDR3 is CAWSGPRGGEQYF. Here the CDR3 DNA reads TGTGCCTGGAGTGGCCCGCGGGGCGGCGAGCAGTACTTC.

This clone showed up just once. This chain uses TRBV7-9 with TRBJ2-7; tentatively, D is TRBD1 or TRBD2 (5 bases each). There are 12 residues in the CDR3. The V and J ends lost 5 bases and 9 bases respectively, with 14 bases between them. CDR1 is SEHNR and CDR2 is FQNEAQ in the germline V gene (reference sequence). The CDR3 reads CASSGWVRGQYF. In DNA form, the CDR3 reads TGTGCCAGCAGCGGCTGGGTGAGGGGGCAGTACTTC. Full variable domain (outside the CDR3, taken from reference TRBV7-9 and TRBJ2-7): DTGVSQNPRHKITKRGQNVTFRCDPISEHNRLYWYRQTLGQGPEFLTYFQNEAQLEKSRLLSDRFSAERPKGSFSTLEIQRTEQGDSAMYLCASSGWVRGQYFGPGTRLTVT.

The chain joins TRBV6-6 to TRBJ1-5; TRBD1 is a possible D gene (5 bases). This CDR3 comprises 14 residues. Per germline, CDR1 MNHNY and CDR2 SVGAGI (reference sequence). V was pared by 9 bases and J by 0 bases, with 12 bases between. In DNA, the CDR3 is TGTGCCAGTAAGGGACTTAATAGCAATCAGCCCCAGCATTTT. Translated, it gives CASKGLNSNQPQHF.

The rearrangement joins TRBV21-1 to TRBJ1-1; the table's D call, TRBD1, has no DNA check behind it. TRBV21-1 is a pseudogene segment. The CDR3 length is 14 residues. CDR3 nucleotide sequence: TGTGCCAGCAGCAGAGACAGGGGGAACACTGAAGCTTTCTTT. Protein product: CASSRDRGNTEAFF.

CDR3 amino acids: CSASITQYF. The CDR3 DNA reads TGCAGTGCTAGTATAACCCAGTACTTC. The rearrangement joins TRBV20-1 to TRBJ2-5; D ambiguous. This CDR3 has 9 amino acids. Germline CDR1 is DFQATT and CDR2 is SNEGSKA (reference sequence). Trimming cost V 3 bases and J 8 bases, with 4 bases left between them.

The CDR3 region is CASSWYNEQFF. The CDR3, as DNA: TGCGCCAGCAGCTGGTACAATGAGCAGTTCTTC. J is TRBJ2-1 and V is TRBV5-1; no reliable D call. V gave up 3 bases and J gave up 4 bases, with 2 bases separating them. In germline, CDR1 is SGHRS, CDR2 YFSETQ. The CDR3 contains 11 residues.